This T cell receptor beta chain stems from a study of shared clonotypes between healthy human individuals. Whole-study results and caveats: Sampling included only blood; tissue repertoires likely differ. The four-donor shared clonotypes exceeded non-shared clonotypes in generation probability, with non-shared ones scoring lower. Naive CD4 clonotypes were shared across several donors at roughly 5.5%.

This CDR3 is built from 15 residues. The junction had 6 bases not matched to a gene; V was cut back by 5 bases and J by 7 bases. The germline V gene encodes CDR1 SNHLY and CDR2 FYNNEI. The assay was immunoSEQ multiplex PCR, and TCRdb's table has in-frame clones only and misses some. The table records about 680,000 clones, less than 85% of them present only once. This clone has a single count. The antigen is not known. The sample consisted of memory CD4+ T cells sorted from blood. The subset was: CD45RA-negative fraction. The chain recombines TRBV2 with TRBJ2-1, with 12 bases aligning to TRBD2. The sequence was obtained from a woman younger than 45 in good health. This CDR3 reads CASSLLAGGGNEQFF. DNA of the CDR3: TGTGCCAGCAGTCTCCTAGCGGGAGGGGGGAATGAGCAGTTCTTC.